Listed below are T cell receptor beta chains from one sample, sequenced in a study of T-cell memory formation after mild COVID-19. TCRdb fed the 5' RACE reads into MiXCR, producing one record per CDR3 protein. The sample comprises about 400,000 distinct CDR3 sequences, 15% to 20% of which are singletons, and roughly 21% rests with the top ten. The specimen was PBMCs or a T cell subset sorted from them (not recorded which). The receptors were gathered from a man younger than 35 who had mild COVID-19 (a few samples of this study predate the infection). Cell type and time point are not known. CDR3s include the opening cysteine and the closing phenylalanine or tryptophan. Each record gives: V gene, clone size, J gene, D gene, CDR3 protein, CDR3 DNA. A D gene is named only where the DNA matches it firmly. Expanded clones are given a class, and other clones once, few, many or no size at all.

>TRBV7-3|-|TRBJ2-7|TRBD2
CASSPHSGYEQYF
TGTGCCAGCAGCCCCCATAGCGGGTACGAGCAGTACTTC
>TRBV7-2|-|TRBJ1-5|TRBD1
CASSLTGRYVNQPQHF
TGTGCCAGCAGCTTGACAGGGCGGTATGTCAATCAGCCCCAGCATTTT
>TRBV5-1|-|TRBJ1-2|TRBD1
CASSLAGGHNYGYTF
TGCGCCAGCAGCTTGGCAGGGGGCCATAACTATGGCTACACCTTC
>TRBV9|-|TRBJ2-3|-
CASSVGGLADTDTQYF
TGTGCCAGCAGCGTAGGGGGCTTGGCGGACACAGATACGCAGTATTTT
>TRBV7-2|-|TRBJ2-3|-
CASSPRLRRGDTQYF
TGTGCCAGCAGCCCCCGGCTCCGGCGGGGAGATACGCAGTATTTT
>TRBV5-6|many|TRBJ2-1|-
CASSLGGQGSYNEQFF
TGTGCCAGCAGCTTGGGAGGGCAGGGCTCCTACAATGAGCAGTTCTTC
>TRBV12-3/TRBV12-4|few|TRBJ1-2|-
CASSLGPDGYTF
TGTGCCAGCAGTTTAGGGCCGGATGGCTACACCTTC
>TRBV20-1|-|TRBJ1-1|TRBD1
CSARNEDRERTEAFF
TGCAGTGCTAGAAACGAGGACAGGGAGCGCACTGAAGCTTTCTTT
>TRBV6-2/TRBV6-3|-|TRBJ2-7|-
CASAYYYEQYF
TGTGCCAGCGCCTACTACTACGAGCAGTACTTC
>TRBV7-2|few|TRBJ2-1|TRBD2
CASSPDASGGLYNEQFF
TGTGCCAGCAGCCCAGATGCTAGCGGGGGGCTATACAATGAGCAGTTCTTC
>TRBV7-9|-|TRBJ2-1|TRBD1
CASSTGTGVGNEQFF
TGTGCCAGCAGCACCGGGACAGGAGTGGGCAATGAGCAGTTCTTC
>TRBV3-1|-|TRBJ2-1|-
CASSRGDRATILGQFF
TGTGCCAGCAGCCGGGGGGATAGAGCAACGATTCTGGGGCAGTTCTTC
>TRBV7-2|few|TRBJ1-4|-
CASSFDMGGNEKLFF
TGTGCCAGCAGCTTCGATATGGGGGGCAATGAAAAACTGTTTTTT
>TRBV20-1|-|TRBJ2-5|-
CSLGDAETQYF
TGCAGTCTGGGTGACGCGGAGACCCAGTACTTC
>TRBV7-6|-|TRBJ1-1|-
CASSLRGGEAFF
TGTGCCAGCAGCTTACGGGGCGGGGAAGCTTTCTTT
>TRBV4-1|-|TRBJ1-2|-
CASSQEVRGRNGYTF
TGCGCCAGCAGCCAAGAAGTCCGGGGGCGTAATGGCTACACCTTC
>TRBV4-1|few|TRBJ1-1|TRBD1
CASSRAALTGENTEAFF
TGCGCCAGCAGCCGAGCAGCACTGACAGGGGAAAACACTGAAGCTTTCTTT
>TRBV6-5|few|TRBJ1-4|-
CASSYGRTDYEKLFF
TGTGCCAGCAGTTACGGACGGACGGACTATGAAAAACTGTTTTTT
>TRBV9|few|TRBJ2-3|TRBD1
CASRPPGQGDTDTQYF
TGTGCCAGCAGACCTCCGGGACAGGGGGACACAGATACGCAGTATTTT
>TRBV4-2|few|TRBJ1-1|-
CASSLGLGSSEAFF
TGTGCCAGCAGCCTCGGACTGGGCAGTTCTGAAGCTTTCTTT
>TRBV5-6|-|TRBJ2-1|-
CASSMDWDNEQFF
TGTGCCAGCAGCATGGACTGGGACAATGAGCAGTTCTTC
>TRBV9|-|TRBJ2-5|TRBD1
CASRGPQGAGGETQYF
TGTGCCAGCAGAGGACCCCAGGGGGCCGGAGGAGAGACCCAGTACTTC
>TRBV18|few|TRBJ2-3|-
CASRGAAYRTDTQYF
TGTGCCAGCCGCGGGGCGGCCTACCGCACAGATACGCAGTATTTT
>TRBV19|-|TRBJ2-5|TRBD1
CASSERDSAETQYF
TGTGCCAGTAGCGAAAGGGACAGTGCGGAGACCCAGTACTTC
>TRBV11-2|many|TRBJ1-1|-
CASSAHENTEAFF
TGTGCCAGCAGCGCACACGAGAACACTGAAGCTTTCTTT
>TRBV6-5|few|TRBJ1-4|-
CASSFDMMNEKLFF
TGTGCCAGCAGTTTCGACATGATGAATGAAAAACTGTTTTTT
>TRBV24-1|-|TRBJ2-1|TRBD2
CATSTRGGSHYNEQFF
TGTGCCACCAGTACGCGCGGGGGTTCACACTACAATGAGCAGTTCTTC
>TRBV28|-|TRBJ2-1|-
CASRSGIYNEQFF
TGTGCCAGCAGATCGGGAATCTACAATGAGCAGTTCTTC
>TRBV7-2|few|TRBJ2-1|TRBD1
CASSTRTGKVEQFF
TGTGCCAGCAGCACCCGGACAGGGAAGGTTGAGCAGTTCTTC
>TRBV7-2|-|TRBJ1-2|-
CASAPDRDNYGYTF
TGTGCCAGCGCGCCGGACAGAGATAACTATGGCTACACCTTC
>TRBV29-1|-|TRBJ1-1|-
CSVGWGGTEAFF
TGCAGCGTTGGCTGGGGGGGCACTGAAGCTTTCTTT
>TRBV4-3|-|TRBJ1-1|TRBD1
CASSQGGPGQGTQKAFF
TGCGCCAGCAGCCAAGGGGGACCGGGACAGGGAACCCAAAAAGCTTTCTTT